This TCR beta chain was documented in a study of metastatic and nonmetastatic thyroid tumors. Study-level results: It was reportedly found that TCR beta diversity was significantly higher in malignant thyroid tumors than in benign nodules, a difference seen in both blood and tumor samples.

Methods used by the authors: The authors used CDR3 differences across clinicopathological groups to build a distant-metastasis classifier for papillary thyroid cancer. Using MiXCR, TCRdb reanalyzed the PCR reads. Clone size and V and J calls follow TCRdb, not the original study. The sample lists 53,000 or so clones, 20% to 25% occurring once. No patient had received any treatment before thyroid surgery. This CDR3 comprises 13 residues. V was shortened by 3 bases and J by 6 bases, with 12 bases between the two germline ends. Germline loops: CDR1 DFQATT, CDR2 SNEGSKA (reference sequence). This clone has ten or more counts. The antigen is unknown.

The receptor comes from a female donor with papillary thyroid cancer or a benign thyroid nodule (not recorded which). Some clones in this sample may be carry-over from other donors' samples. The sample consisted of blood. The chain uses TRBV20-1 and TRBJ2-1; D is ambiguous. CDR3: CSASSQYTNEQFF. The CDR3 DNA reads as TGCAGTGCTAGTTCGCAGTACACCAATGAGCAGTTCTTC.